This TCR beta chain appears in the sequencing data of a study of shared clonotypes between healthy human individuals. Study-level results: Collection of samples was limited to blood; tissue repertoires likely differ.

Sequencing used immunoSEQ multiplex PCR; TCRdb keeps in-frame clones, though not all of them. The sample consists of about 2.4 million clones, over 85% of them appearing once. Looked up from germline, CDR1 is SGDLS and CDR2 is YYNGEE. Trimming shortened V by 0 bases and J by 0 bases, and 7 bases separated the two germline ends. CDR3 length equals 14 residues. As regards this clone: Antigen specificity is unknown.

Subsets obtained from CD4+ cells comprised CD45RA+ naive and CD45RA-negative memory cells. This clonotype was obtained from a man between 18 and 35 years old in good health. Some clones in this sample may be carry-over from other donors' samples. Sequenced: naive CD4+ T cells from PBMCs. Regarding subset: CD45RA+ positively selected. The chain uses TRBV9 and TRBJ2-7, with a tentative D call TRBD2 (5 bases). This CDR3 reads CASSVASSSYEQYF. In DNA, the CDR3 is TGTGCCAGCAGCGTAGCTAGCTCCTCCTACGAGCAGTACTTC. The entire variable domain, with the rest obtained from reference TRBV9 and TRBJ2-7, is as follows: DSGVTQTPKHLITATGQRVTLRCSPRSGDLSVYWYQQSLDQGLQFLIQYYNGEERAKGNILERFSAQQFPDLHSELNLSSLELGDSALYFCASSVASSSYEQYFGPGTRLTVT.